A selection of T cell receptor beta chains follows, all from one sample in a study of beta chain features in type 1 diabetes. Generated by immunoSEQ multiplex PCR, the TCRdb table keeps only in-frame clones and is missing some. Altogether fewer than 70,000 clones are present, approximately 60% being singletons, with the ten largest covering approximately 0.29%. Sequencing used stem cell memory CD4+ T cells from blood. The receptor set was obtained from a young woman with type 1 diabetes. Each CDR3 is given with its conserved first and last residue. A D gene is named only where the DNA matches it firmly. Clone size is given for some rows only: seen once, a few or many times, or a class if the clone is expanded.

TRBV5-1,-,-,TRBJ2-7,CASSLGVQGRSYEQYF,TGCGCCAGCAGCTTGGGTGTACAGGGTCGGTCCTACGAGCAGTACTTC
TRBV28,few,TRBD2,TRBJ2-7,CASSLWGGSSPYEQYF,TGTGCCAGCAGTTTATGGGGCGGGAGTTCCCCCTACGAGCAGTACTTC
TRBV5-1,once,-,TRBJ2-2,CASSLNIQYRELFF,TGCGCCAGCAGCTTAAATATACAGTACAGGGAGCTGTTTTTT
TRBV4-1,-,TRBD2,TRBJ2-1,CASSQVRDERGHNEQFF,TGCGCCAGCAGCCAAGTTAGAGACGAGCGGGGGCACAATGAGCAGTTCTTC
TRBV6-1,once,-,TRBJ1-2,CASSETTVYGYTF,TGTGCCAGCAGTGAAACGACAGTCTATGGCTACACCTTC
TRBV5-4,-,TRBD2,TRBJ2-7,CASSLGQRGSYEQYF,TGTGCCAGCAGCTTAGGCCAGCGGGGCTCCTACGAGCAGTACTTC
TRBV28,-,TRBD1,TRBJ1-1,CASALGQGITEAFF,TGTGCCAGCGCCCTCGGACAGGGAATAACTGAAGCTTTCTTT
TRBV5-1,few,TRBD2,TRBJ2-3,CASSPLAGAGTDTQYF,TGCGCCAGCAGTCCCTTAGCGGGAGCAGGGACAGATACGCAGTATTTT
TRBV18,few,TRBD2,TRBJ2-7,CASSPPSGNSYEQYF,TGTGCCAGCTCACCCCCTAGCGGGAATTCCTACGAGCAGTACTTC
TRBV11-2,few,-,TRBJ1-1,CASSIQGNTEAFF,TGTGCCAGCAGCATTCAGGGGAACACTGAAGCTTTCTTT
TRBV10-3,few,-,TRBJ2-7,CAISTRMSSYEQYF,TGTGCCATCAGTACTAGGATGAGCTCCTACGAGCAGTACTTC
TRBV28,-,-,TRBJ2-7,CASSLQGISYEQYF,TGTGCCAGCAGCCTACAGGGAATTTCCTACGAGCAGTACTTC
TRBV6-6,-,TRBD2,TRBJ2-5,CASSWTSGIETQYF,TGTGCCAGCAGTTGGACTAGCGGGATCGAGACCCAGTACTTC
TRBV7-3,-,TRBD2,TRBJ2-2,CASSSGLYTGELFF,TGTGCCAGCAGCTCGGGACTATACACCGGGGAGCTGTTTTTT
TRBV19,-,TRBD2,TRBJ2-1,CASSIQAGGSYNEQFF,TGTGCCAGTAGTATTCAAGCGGGAGGTTCCTACAATGAGCAGTTCTTC
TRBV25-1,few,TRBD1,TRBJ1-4,CASSEDNRGREKLFF,TGTGCCAGCAGTGAGGACAACAGGGGACGTGAAAAACTGTTTTTT
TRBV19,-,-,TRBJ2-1,CASRGGLSSYNEQFF,TGTGCCAGTAGAGGCGGGCTAAGCTCCTACAATGAGCAGTTCTTC
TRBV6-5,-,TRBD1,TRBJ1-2,CASSYEGQGTYGYTF,TGTGCCAGCAGTTACGAGGGACAGGGAACATATGGCTACACCTTC
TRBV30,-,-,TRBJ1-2,CAWSVQGGYGYTF,TGTGCCTGGAGTGTACAAGGAGGGTATGGCTACACCTTC
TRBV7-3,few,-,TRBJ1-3,CASSLTGEGTIYF,TGTGCCAGCAGCTTAACGGGAGAGGGCACCATATATTTT
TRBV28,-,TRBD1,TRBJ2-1,CASSRITGVNEQFF,TGTGCCAGCAGTAGGATCACAGGGGTCAATGAGCAGTTCTTC
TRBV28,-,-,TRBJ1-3,CASSPGGAGNTIYF,TGTGCCAGCAGCCCAGGCGGGGCTGGAAACACCATATATTTT
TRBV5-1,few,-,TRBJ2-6,CASSVRSTTTGANVLTF,TGCGCCAGCAGCGTCCGCTCTACTACAACCGGGGCCAACGTCCTGACTTTC
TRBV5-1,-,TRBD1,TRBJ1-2,CASRQGQGVGYTF,TGCGCCAGCAGACAAGGACAGGGGGTTGGCTACACCTTC
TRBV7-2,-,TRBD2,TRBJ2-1,CASRQLLASGYNEQFF,TGTGCCAGCAGACAATTGTTGGCTAGCGGGTACAATGAGCAGTTCTTC
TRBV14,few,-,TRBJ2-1,CASSHTDYYNEQFF,TGTGCCAGCAGCCACACGGACTACTACAATGAGCAGTTCTTC
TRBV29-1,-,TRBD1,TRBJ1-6,CSALTGNNSPLHF,TGCAGCGCATTGACAGGGAATAATTCACCCCTCCACTTT
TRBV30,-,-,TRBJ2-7,CAWSPRRQLQSYEQYF,TGTGCCTGGAGTCCACGGAGGCAGCTTCAATCCTACGAGCAGTACTTC
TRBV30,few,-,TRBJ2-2,CACTENTGELFF,TGTGCCTGTACAGAAAACACCGGGGAGCTGTTTTTT